Listed here are 2 T cell receptor beta chains from one sample, sequenced in a study of cytomegalovirus exposure and HLA in healthy donors. The PCR had 60 Vbeta and 13 Jbeta primers. Sequenced by immunoSEQ multiplex PCR; TCRdb stores in-frame clones only, minus some. The sample lists about 52,000 clones; approximately 77% were seen once. Source material: PBMCs. The receptors here all came from a woman aged 50 to 60 in good health and CMV-seronegative.

Within the sample, this clone is medium-sized. The rearrangement uses TRBV29-1 and TRBJ1-2; 9 nucleotides line up with TRBD1. The trim removed 6 bases at V and 4 bases at J, leaving 6 bases unmatched. Germline V gene data show CDR1 as SQVTM and CDR2 as ANQGSEA. The CDR3 extends over 13 amino acids. CDR3 in amino acids: CSVPGQGVYGYTF. Written as DNA, the CDR3 is TGCAGCGTCCCGGGACAGGGAGTCTATGGCTACACCTTC.

The V and J genes are TRBV27 and TRBJ2-3; 8 positions agree with TRBD2. With V trimmed by 2 bases and J by 4 bases, 2 bases remained unmatched. In germline, CDR1 is MNHEY, CDR2 SMNVEV (reference sequence). This CDR3 has 14 amino acids. The CDR3 reads CASSLSGGADTQYF. In nucleotides, the CDR3 is TGTGCCAGCAGTTTAAGCGGGGGCGCAGATACGCAGTATTTT.